The 3 T cell receptor beta chains given below trace back to one sample, sequenced in a study of T-cell reconstitution after alpha-beta-depleted transplantation in children. Unique molecular identifiers were incorporated into the prepared TCRbeta library. TCRdb independently ran MiXCR on the PCR reads; one entry per CDR3 protein. The sample holds hundreds of thousands of distinct CDR3 sequences; around 13% are singletons and the top ten take 0.79%. The material sequenced was PBMCs, taken before TCRalphabeta/CD19-depleted stem cell transplant. The origin of the receptors is a girl aged 2-10 years with congenital amegakaryocytic thrombocytopenia, due to receive a stem cell transplant.

This clonotype was observed a few times. V gene TRBV25-1 combines with J gene TRBJ2-1; the match to TRBD1 covers 7 bases. The CDR3 runs 16 residues. Germline V gene sequence: CDR1 MGHDK, CDR2 SYGVNS. J lost 6 bases, V lost 3 bases, and 11 bases had no gene match. The CDR3 region is CASSDPDRALGNEQFF. The CDR3 DNA reads TGTGCCAGCAGTGATCCTGACAGGGCCCTCGGCAATGAGCAGTTCTTC. Together with reference TRBV25-1 and TRBJ2-1, the CDR3 gives the full variable domain: EADIYQTPRYLVIGTGKKITLECSQTMGHDKMYWYQQDPGMELHLIHYSYGVNSTEKGDLSSESTVSRIRTEHFPLTLESARPSHTSQYLCASSDPDRALGNEQFFGPGTRLTVL.

To note about this clonotype: This clone may be a read error of a much larger clone one base away. The genes are TRBV20-1 and TRBJ2-3; D remains ambiguous. The V end lost 5 bases, the J end lost 3 bases, and 12 bases lay between the germline ends. The CDR3 spans 13 residues. Germline lookup yields CDR1 DFQATT and CDR2 SNEGSKA (reference sequence). CDR3 loop: CSARHGLTDTQYF. The CDR3 bases are TGCAGTGCTCGACATGGCTTAACAGATACGCAGTATTTT.

This clonotype was seen many times. V and J are TRBV20-1 and TRBJ2-3, with 14 bases that match TRBD2. The V segment lost 6 bases and the J segment 6 bases; nucleotides outside the gene matches: 2. From germline, CDR1 is DFQATT and CDR2 SNEGSKA (reference sequence). The length of the CDR3 is 13 residues. The DNA of the CDR3 is TGCAGTGCGGGACTAGCGGGAGTTGATACGCAGTATTTT. This translates into CSAGLAGVDTQYF.